The 15 T cell receptor beta chains reported below all come from one sample, sequenced in a study of T cell changes during pregnancy in multiple sclerosis (dated by TCRdb to about 2019). Libraries were constructed by the immunoSEQ multiplex PCR assay. Not all clones reach the TCRdb copy of this immuneACCESS table, which keeps in-frame sequences only. Checked studies attribute under half of the gap to unresolved V genes and leave the rest unexplained. The sample table contains tens of thousands of clones; only one count was recorded for 91% of them. The ten largest clones capture about 2.2% of the sample. Source: peripheral blood, taken in the third trimester of pregnancy. These receptors were collected from a female donor in good health, enrolled as a control in a pregnancy study.

The V and J genes are TRBV7-8 and TRBJ2-7, with 10 bases lining up with TRBD1. The V segment lost 5 bases and the J segment 2 bases; nucleotides outside the gene matches: 6. Germline CDR1 and CDR2: SGHVS and FQNEAQ. The CDR3 is 15 residues long. The CDR3 reads CASSAGQGGTYEQYF. The CDR3 DNA follows: TGTGCCAGCAGCGCAGGACAGGGGGGAACCTACGAGCAGTACTTC. Variable domain in full (rest from reference TRBV7-8 and TRBJ2-7): GAGVSQSPRYKVAKRGQDVALRCDPISGHVSLFWYQQALGQGPEFLTYFQNEAQLDKSGLPSDRFFAERPEGSVSTLKIQRTQQEDSAVYLCASSAGQGGTYEQYFGPGTRLTVT.

Only one count was recorded for this clone. CDR3 loop: CASTDSYEQYF. Written as DNA, the CDR3 is TGTGCCAGCACAGACTCCTACGAGCAGTACTTC. V gene TRBV25-1 combines with J gene TRBJ2-7, with D unclear. Trimming took off 7 bases at V and 0 bases at J, with 4 bases between the two ends. The CDR3 is 11 residues long. Germline CDR1 is MGHDK and CDR2 is SYGVNS.

CDR3 nucleotides: TGTGCCAGCAGCCGTGACAGGGAGGGCTACACCTTC. Translated, it gives CASSRDREGYTF. The V and J genes are TRBV6-6 and TRBJ1-2; TRBD1 matches at 7 bases. The CDR3 is 12 amino acids. V shed 6 bases and J 8 bases; nucleotides not matched to a gene: 6. Per germline, CDR1 MNHNY and CDR2 SVGAGI (reference sequence).

This clone was observed a handful of times. This rearrangement joins TRBV5-5 to TRBJ1-1; possibly TRBD1 for D (5 bases). The CDR3 has 14 amino acids. Germline assignment: CDR1 SGHKS and CDR2 YYEKEE (reference sequence). V was clipped by 1 base and J by 1 base, with 8 bases between them. The CDR3 nucleotides are TGTGCCAGCAGCTTGCAACAGGAGAACACTGAAGCTTTCTTT. Its protein is CASSLQQENTEAFF.

The chain joins TRBV15 to TRBJ1-2; tentatively, D is TRBD1 (5 bases). The CDR3 is 14 residues long. The V gene's germline CDR1 is LNHNV and CDR2 YYDKDF (reference sequence). The V end lost 3 bases, the J end lost 4 bases, and 12 bases lay between the germline ends. The chain's CDR3 is CATSSSQEIYGYTF. Written as DNA, the CDR3 is TGTGCCACCAGCAGCTCACAGGAGATCTATGGCTACACCTTC.

J is TRBJ2-7 and V is TRBV6-5; TRBD2 agrees at 9 bases. Trimming removed 4 bases from V and 6 bases from J; junction bases left unmatched: 10. Germline assignment: CDR1 MNHEY and CDR2 SVGAGI. This CDR3 contains 15 residues. CDR3 bases: TGTGCCAGCAGTTCTGGCGGGAGGGAAAGTAGCGAGCAGTACTTC. Translated: CASSSGGRESSEQYF.

The genes are TRBV27 and TRBJ1-5; weak D call: TRBD1 (5 bases). The CDR3 is 12 amino acids. The V end was cut by 6 bases, the J end by 6 bases, with 9 bases between. Germline CDR1 is MNHEY and CDR2 is SMNVEV (reference sequence). CDR3 nucleotide sequence: TGTGCCAGCAGCTCTCAGGGTCAGCCCCAGCATTTT. This gives the protein CASSSQGQPQHF.

This chain uses TRBV18 with TRBJ2-7; the D gene is possibly TRBD2 (5 bases). Germline CDR1 is KGHSH and CDR2 is LQKENI. The CDR3 spans 15 residues. V was pared by 2 bases and J by 2 bases, with 13 bases between. The CDR3, as DNA: TGTGCCAGCTCACCAGGGCGGGCCCTTGCCTACGAGCAGTACTTC. Translating it yields CASSPGRALAYEQYF. The entire variable domain, with the rest obtained from reference TRBV18 and TRBJ2-7, is as follows: NAGVMQNPRHLVRRRGQEARLRCSPMKGHSHVYWYRQLPEEGLKFMVYLQKENIIDESGMPKERFSAEFPKEGPSILRIQQVVRGDSAAYFCASSPGRALAYEQYFGPGTRLTVT.

This chain links TRBV6-1 with TRBJ1-1; D is ambiguous. Germline V lookup: CDR1 MNHNS, CDR2 SASEGT. This CDR3 region has 13 residues. The V and J ends lost 10 bases and 2 bases respectively, with 14 bases between them. The CDR3 reads CATHGVTNTEAFF. CDR3 nucleotides: TGTGCCACTCACGGAGTCACTAACACTGAAGCTTTCTTT.

The chain has TRBV28 and TRBJ2-1, with D maybe TRBD1 (5 bases). Trimming shortened V by 5 bases and J by 0 bases, and 14 bases separated the two germline ends. CDR1 and CDR2 (germline): MDHEN, SYDVKM. The CDR3 extends over 16 amino acids. The CDR3 sequence is CASSIPGDSSYNEQFF. CDR3 bases: TGTGCCAGCAGTATCCCTGGCGACAGCTCCTACAATGAGCAGTTCTTC.

This clone was detected once. This chain links TRBV18 with TRBJ2-2, with 10 bases aligning to TRBD1. V was clipped by 6 bases and J by 6 bases; unmatched bases: 7. Germline V gives CDR1 KGHSH, CDR2 LQKENI. The CDR3 contains 15 residues. The CDR3 coding sequence is TGTGCCAGCTCCTCGAGACAGGGGGCTGCCGGGGAGCTGTTTTTT. Protein product: CASSSRQGAAGELFF.

The chain recombines TRBV12-5 with TRBJ2-1; TRBD2 aligns across 9 bases. Unmatched junction bases numbered 8, after V lost 0 bases and J lost 8 bases. Germline V gives CDR1 LGHNT, CDR2 FRNRAP. The CDR3 is made up of 16 amino acids. CDR3 sequence (DNA): TGTGCTAGTGGTTTGGTAGCTGGCGGGAGGGCCTATGAGCAGTTCTTC. This gives the protein CASGLVAGGRAYEQFF.

On this clone itself: The conserved closing phenylalanine or tryptophan is absent in this CDR3, likely reflecting a read error. The DNA is left out, because the CDR3 cannot be placed on it with certainty; the CDR3 is given as TCRdb lists it. J is TRBJ2-7 and V is TRBV28; the table gives TRBD1 as D, unverified against the DNA. Germline V gives CDR1 MDHEN, CDR2 SYDVKM. The CDR3 is made up of 15 amino acids, end residues included. The CDR3 here is CASSFPSYTGEERVG.

The chain recombines TRBV10-3 with TRBJ2-2; 9 nucleotides match TRBD2. CDR3 size: 16 residues. Germline CDR1 reads ENHRY; CDR2 reads SYGVKD. V gave up 0 bases and J gave up 5 bases; unmatched junction bases: 4. The CDR3 is CAISESRLAGTGELFF. The CDR3 coding sequence is TGTGCCATCAGTGAGTCACGGCTAGCGGGAACCGGGGAGCTGTTTTTT.

The chain uses TRBV30 and TRBJ2-3; TRBD1 agrees at 10 bases. CDR1 and CDR2 (germline): GTSNPN, SVGIG (reference sequence). J was trimmed by 5 bases and V by 0 bases; bases with no gene match: 5. The CDR3 is 15 residues long. The CDR3 DNA reads TGTGCCTGGAGTGTACGACAGGGGGCGAAAGATACGCAGTATTTT. Its translation: CAWSVRQGAKDTQYF.